Below, 17 T cell receptor beta chains from the same sample are listed, as sequenced in a study of T cell repertoires in cytomegalovirus infection (dated by TCRdb to between 2018 and 2021). The sequencer listed for this sample is Illumina HiSeq 1500. In-frame beta chains were kept once TCRdb had trimmed the public reads at Q25 with fastp and called clones with MiXCR. Duplicate CDR3 protein sequences are folded into a single record with the most common DNA and genes. Present in this sample are some 300,000 distinct CDR3 sequences, 9.6% of which were seen just once. 2% to 3% of the sample is in the top ten clones. Sample: PBMCs. The receptors stem from a human donor in good health (CMV status not recorded). Some clones in this sample may be carry-over from other donors' samples.

The chain links TRBV9 to TRBJ2-2; D gene ambiguous. This CDR3 comprises 13 residues. The germline V gene encodes CDR1 SGDLS and CDR2 YYNGEE. Deletions cut 0 bases from V and 6 bases from J, with 6 bases between. CDR3: CASSVVAAGELFF. The CDR3 bases are TGTGCCAGCAGCGTAGTGGCCGCCGGGGAGCTGTTTTTT.

This clonotype showed up many times. The chain employs TRBV20-1 and TRBJ1-3; D gene unclear. The CDR3 has 13 residues. From germline, CDR1 is DFQATT and CDR2 SNEGSKA (reference sequence). V was cut by 0 bases and J by 2 bases, with 5 bases left in between. The CDR3 coding sequence is TGCAGTGCTAGAGATTCGACTGGAAACACCATATATTTT. The encoded protein is CSARDSTGNTIYF.

This clonotype was seen many times. The chain recombines TRBV11-1 with TRBJ1-1; tentative D call: TRBD1 (5 bases). This CDR3 spans 14 amino acids. V was clipped by 6 bases and J by 5 bases, with 16 bases between them. Germline V gives CDR1 SGHAT, CDR2 FQDESV (reference sequence). CDR3 sequence reads: CASSRQGRGTEAFF. Here the CDR3 DNA reads TGTGCCAGCAGTCGGCAGGGTCGGGGTACTGAAGCTTTCTTT.

This clonotype came up many times. This chain links TRBV19 with TRBJ2-1, with 8 bases identical to TRBD1. The V and J ends lost 4 bases and 2 bases, in that order; junction bases with no gene match: 4. The germline V gene has CDR1 LNHDA and CDR2 SQIVND (reference sequence). The CDR3 is 15 amino acids. CDR3 sequence (DNA): TGTGCCAGTAGTACCGGGGACAGGCCCTACAATGAGCAGTTCTTC. It codes for CASSTGDRPYNEQFF.

This clonotype was observed at least ten times. This sequence joins TRBV12-3 or TRBV12-4 and TRBJ1-5; tentatively, D is TRBD1 (5 bases). CDR3 size: 14 residues. The V gene lost 0 bases and the J gene lost 9 bases, with 12 bases spanning the gap. The chain's CDR3 is CASSLAGQTRPQHF. CDR3 sequence (DNA): TGTGCCAGCAGTTTAGCGGGGCAGACCCGGCCCCAGCATTTT.

This clonotype was observed many times. The chain is built from TRBV10-1 and TRBJ2-5, with 7 bases lining up with TRBD1. V was clipped by 4 bases and J by 1 base; unmatched bases: 9. Germline V lookup: CDR1 WNHNN, CDR2 SYGVQD (reference sequence). The CDR3 is 16 residues long. CDR3 sequence: CASSGTPGQLQETQYF. The CDR3 nucleotides are TGCGCCAGCAGTGGGACGCCGGGACAGCTCCAAGAGACCCAGTACTTC.

This clonotype has at least ten counts. This sequence joins TRBV6-1 and TRBJ2-3; 11 bases are shared with TRBD1. Germline CDR1 reads MNHNS; CDR2 reads SASEGT. The V gene end was trimmed by 5 bases and the J gene end by 10 bases; junction bases not matched to a gene: 14. This CDR3 has 16 amino acids. CDR3 DNA sequence: TGTGCCAGCAGTACCCGGACAGGGGGCCCCCCACAGGCGCAGTATTTT. This sequence encodes CASSTRTGGPPQAQYF.

This clonotype was recorded at least ten times. The chain joins TRBV15 to TRBJ2-3, with 9 bases lining up with TRBD1. Losses at the gene ends were 1 base for V and 3 bases for J; bases not matched to a gene: 8. CDR3 length: 17 amino acids. CDR1 and CDR2 (germline): LNHNV, YYDKDF (reference sequence). The DNA for the CDR3 is TGTGCCACCAGCAGAGCGGAAACAGGGGGCAGAACAGATACGCAGTATTTT. As protein: CATSRAETGGRTDTQYF.

This clonotype was seen at least ten times. The V call is TRBV2, the J call TRBJ1-2; maybe TRBD1 (5 bases). The germline V and J ends were trimmed by 7 bases and 7 bases, with 19 bases remaining between them. Germline V gene lookup returns CDR1 SNHLY and CDR2 FYNNEI. The length of the CDR3 is 14 residues. In DNA, the CDR3 is TGTGCCAGCAAGCCAATGGGGGGGAACAGTGGCTACACCTTC. It is translated as CASKPMGGNSGYTF.

This clonotype was counted at least ten times. This chain uses TRBV7-8 with TRBJ1-2; 12 bases line up with TRBD1. Germline lookup yields CDR1 SGHVS and CDR2 FQNEAQ. The CDR3 consists of 15 residues. V gave up 5 bases and J gave up 4 bases; unmatched junction bases: 5. In DNA, the CDR3 is TGTGCCAGCAGCATCCGGGACAGGGGGCCCTATGGCTACACCTTC. Amino acid sequence: CASSIRDRGPYGYTF.

This clonotype appeared a few times. V usage is TRBV12-3 or TRBV12-4 and J usage is TRBJ2-3; D is uncertain. The CDR3 consists of 13 residues. V was pared by 5 bases and J by 3 bases, with 9 bases between. The CDR3 DNA reads TGTGCCAGCAGTACAAGACTTACAGATACGCAGTATTTT. Translating it yields CASSTRLTDTQYF.

This clonotype was seen repeatedly, ten times or more. J is TRBJ1-1 and V is TRBV14; the D gene is possibly TRBD1 (5 bases). The CDR3 has 17 residues. Germline CDR1 is SGHDN and CDR2 is FVKESK. V lost 0 bases to trimming and J lost 3 bases, with 17 bases between them. CDR3 sequence: CASSQDRVRVGDTEAFF. The CDR3 nucleotides are TGTGCCAGCAGCCAAGATCGGGTCAGGGTCGGAGACACTGAAGCTTTCTTT. The full variable domain, its missing parts supplied by reference TRBV14 and TRBJ1-1, is EAGVTQFPSHSVIEKGQTVTLRCDPISGHDNLYWYRRVMGKEIKFLLHFVKESKQDESGMPNNRFLAERTGGTYSTLKVQPAELEDSGVYFCASSQDRVRVGDTEAFFGQGTRLTVV.

This clonotype was observed at least ten times. The rearrangement uses TRBV6-2 or TRBV6-3 and TRBJ2-3; TRBD2 is a possible D gene (6 bases). V shed 2 bases and J shed 8 bases, with 20 bases lying between them. The germline V gene encodes CDR1 MNHEY and CDR2 SVGEGT. This CDR3 comprises 16 residues. DNA of the CDR3: TGTGCCAGCAGTTACGGCGGACTCGCGATGGGGGGTACGCAGTATTTT. Amino acids: CASSYGGLAMGGTQYF.

This clonotype was counted many times. This chain connects TRBV29-1 to TRBJ2-2; D possibly corresponds to TRBD1 (5 bases). Trimming took off 7 bases at V and 7 bases at J, with 16 bases between the two ends. This CDR3 spans 13 amino acids. Germline CDR1 and CDR2: SQVTM and ANQGSEA. The CDR3 loop reads CSADNRGIGELFF. The CDR3 nucleotides are TGCAGCGCGGATAATAGGGGTATCGGGGAGCTGTTTTTT.

This clonotype was detected ten times or more. V usage is TRBV14 and J usage is TRBJ1-4, with 8 bases aligning to TRBD1. The germline V gene encodes CDR1 SGHDN and CDR2 FVKESK. With 5 bases clipped from V and 6 bases from J, the junction kept 11 bases outside the gene matches. The CDR3 totals 16 residues. The CDR3 is CASSKLASDRDEKLFF. The DNA of the CDR3 is TGTGCCAGCAGCAAACTAGCCTCGGACAGGGATGAAAAACTGTTTTTT.

This clonotype turned up a few times. J is TRBJ1-6 and V is TRBV20-1; a possible D gene is TRBD1 (6 bases). Germline V gene sequence: CDR1 DFQATT, CDR2 SNEGSKA (reference sequence). This CDR3 is 13 amino acids long. V was shortened by 5 bases and J by 7 bases, with 12 bases between the two germline ends. CDR3 residues: CSAGGTINSPLHF. As DNA, the CDR3 is TGCAGTGCTGGAGGGACAATAAATTCACCCCTCCACTTT.

This clonotype was seen repeatedly, ten times or more. The CDR3 bases are TGTGCCAGCAGCTTAGCAATGCGGCAGCCCCAGCATTTT. It encodes CASSLAMRQPQHF. The chain uses TRBV7-2 and TRBJ1-5; unclear D gene. Trimming stripped 0 bases from V and 7 bases from J, with 7 bases between. The CDR3 covers 13 residues. Germline loops: CDR1 SGHTA, CDR2 FQGNSA. The variable domain in full, with the rest retrieved from reference TRBV7-2 and TRBJ1-5, is GAGVSQSPSNKVTEKGKDVELRCDPISGHTALYWYRQSLGQGLEFLIYFQGNSAPDKSGLPSDRFSAERTGGSVSTLTIQRTQQEDSAVYLCASSLAMRQPQHFGDGTRLSIL.